The following is a T cell receptor beta chain sequence with its context. The antigen remains unidentified. The germline V gene encodes CDR1 SGHTA and CDR2 FQGNSA. The ends were cut back, 5 bases at V and 0 bases at J, with 20 bases in the middle. CDR3 length equals 17 residues. This table comes from immunoSEQ multiplex PCR, and its TCRdb copy is limited to in-frame clones, with some not included. The profile shows roughly 640,000 clones, approximately 79% of them singletons. These data originate in a study of shared clonotypes between healthy human individuals. Study overall: The study drew on two women and a few men aged 18 to 49 as donors. Findings and caveats of the study: Relative to memory subsets, naive subsets generally showed larger estimated richness.

Every contributor of samples was a Caucasian grown-up residing in Nashville, Tennessee. It was into CD45RA+ naive and CD45RA-negative memory subsets that the CD4+ cells were split. This sequence joins TRBV7-2 and TRBJ2-7; TRBD2 might be the D (7 bases). The sequence was collected from a woman aged 30 to 39 in good health. Sequenced input: memory CD4+ T cells sorted from blood. The subset: CD45RA-negative fraction. In DNA, the CDR3 is TGTGCCAGCAGCATTGGGGGGGGGCGTGCCAGCTCCTACGAGCAGTACTTC. Translated, it gives CASSIGGGRASSYEQYF.